Each of the 11 T cell receptor beta chains below was sequenced from the same sample in a study of T cells in Graves' hyperthyroidism and ophthalmopathy. TCR beta CDR3 sequences were amplified from RNA transcripts. RT-PCR in the first round (using the HTBI primer set) targeted the TCR CDR3. TCRdb re-derived calls from the multiplex PCR reads in MiXCR, one entry per CDR3 protein. Of 45,000 to 50,000 distinct CDR3 sequences listed, around half are singletons. Sequencing was performed on peripheral blood or thyroid tissue (not recorded which). These receptors all come from a woman between 45 and 60 years old with Graves' hyperthyroidism.

This chain links TRBV29-1 with TRBJ2-5, with 9 nucleotides matching TRBD1. Germline CDR1 and CDR2: SQVTM and ANQGSEA. J lost 2 bases, V lost 6 bases, and 10 bases had no gene match. This CDR3 is built from 15 residues. The CDR3 sequence: CSVNKPGTGQETQYF. The CDR3 bases are TGCAGCGTCAACAAACCCGGGACAGGGCAAGAGACCCAGTACTTC.

The table lists this clonotype with a count of one. The DNA is left out, because the CDR3 cannot be placed on it with certainty; the CDR3 is given as TCRdb lists it. The chain couples TRBV7-9 to TRBJ2-5; the table's D gene call, TRBD1, was not cross checked with the DNA. The germline CDR1 and CDR2 sequences are SEHNR and FQNEAQ (reference sequence). The CDR3 adds up to 18 amino acids, both ends counted. The chain's CDR3 is CASGRSQGYTFGSGTQYF.

With respect to this clonotype: The junction departs from germline at one end; a sequencing error may be responsible. V gene TRBV7-8 combines with J gene TRBJ2-7; TRBD1 aligns across 7 bases. The germline V gene has CDR1 SGHVS and CDR2 FQNEAQ. The CDR3 covers 14 residues. CDR3 bases: TGTGCCAGCAGCATCGGACAGGCCGGCTACGAGCGGTACTTC. Translated: CASSIGQAGYERYF.

With regard to this clonotype: The conserved final phenylalanine or tryptophan is absent from the CDR3, which likely points to a read error. Because the CDR3's place on the DNA is in doubt, the DNA is left out and the CDR3 is given as listed by TCRdb. The chain combines TRBV2 with TRBJ1-4; the table's D call, TRBD1, was not checked against the DNA. CDR1 SNHLY and CDR2 FYNNEI come from the germline V gene. With termini counted, the CDR3 has 11 amino acids. CDR3 sequence: CASRRDRGNNY.

This chain connects TRBV10-2 to TRBJ1-1; D not resolved. V lost 11 bases and J lost 1, with 5 bases in between. Germline CDR1 is WSHSY and CDR2 is SAAADI. The CDR3 contains 10 residues. The CDR3 coding sequence is TGCGCCGACGGGAACACTGAAGCTTTCTTT. This sequence encodes CADGNTEAFF.

This clonotype was seen ten or more times. The chain couples TRBV5-1 to TRBJ1-2; 7 nucleotides align to TRBD1. The CDR3 runs 15 residues. Looked up from germline, CDR1 is SGHRS and CDR2 is YFSETQ. V lost 0 bases, J lost 4 bases, and 6 bases stayed unmatched. CDR3 in DNA: TGCGCCAGCAGCTTGGAGGGGGCGCTCAGCTATGGCTACACCTTC. It codes for CASSLEGALSYGYTF.

This chain joins TRBV29-1 and TRBJ1-5; tentative D call: TRBD1 (5 bases). Trimming stripped 6 bases from V and 11 bases from J, with 14 bases between. There are 11 residues in the CDR3. The germline CDR1 and CDR2 sequences are SQVTM and ANQGSEA. The CDR3 DNA reads TGCAGCGTCGTCGGCGGGGGGACCCAGCATTTT. Residues: CSVVGGGTQHF.

This clonotype was found many times. The J gene is TRBJ2-2, the V gene TRBV6-1, with no clear D. V lost 1 base and J 5 bases, leaving 5 bases between the germline ends. The CDR3 covers 13 residues. Germline-derived CDR1 and CDR2 are MNHNS and SASEGT. The CDR3 sequence is CASSEEATGELFF. The CDR3 DNA is TGTGCCAGCAGTGAAGAGGCAACCGGGGAGCTGTTTTTT.

The sample holds a few counts of this clonotype. The J gene is TRBJ1-1, the V gene TRBV7-9; 7 positions agree with TRBD1. The CDR3 runs 13 residues. The V segment lost 2 bases and the J segment 6 bases; nucleotides outside the gene matches: 3. Germline CDR1 reads SEHNR; CDR2 reads FQNEAQ (reference sequence). The DNA of the CDR3 is TGTGCCAGCAGCTTATTTACAGGGGCTGAAGCTTTCTTT. It encodes CASSLFTGAEAFF.

The chain carries TRBV7-3 and TRBJ2-3; TRBD2 agrees at 10 bases. Germline V lookup: CDR1 SGHTA, CDR2 FQGTGA. V was clipped by 10 bases and J by 2 bases; unmatched bases: 6. The CDR3 spans 14 residues. CDR3 protein: CATASGSDTDTQYF. In DNA form, the CDR3 reads TGTGCCACCGCTAGCGGGAGTGACACAGATACGCAGTATTTT.

This clonotype showed up just once. CDR3: CASSVSGQGNEQYF. The DNA for the CDR3 is TGTGCCAGCAGCGTATCGGGACAGGGAAACGAGCAGTACTTC. The V call is TRBV9, the J call TRBJ2-7; 9 bases are a match to TRBD1. V lost 1 base to trimming and J lost 5 bases; unmatched junction nucleotides: 4. This CDR3 is 14 amino acids long. CDR1 SGDLS and CDR2 YYNGEE come from the germline V gene.